The T cell receptor beta chain under discussion was sequenced for a study of blood T cell repertoires in COVID-19. Looking at the study overall: PBMCs, B-cell-depleted T cells, or T cells were the source of the cDNA or gDNA that made up the material.

The repertoire was sequenced with immunoSEQ multiplex PCR; TCRdb's copy has only in-frame clones and lacks some. The sample has roughly 160,000 clones, about 83% seen once. Germline lookup yields CDR1 MNHEY and CDR2 SVGAGI. The CDR3 length is 16 residues. Trimming removed 0 bases from V and 7 bases from J, with 19 bases in between. The V and J genes are TRBV6-5 and TRBJ2-7; D may be TRBD2 (6 bases). Input material: peripheral blood. The origin of this receptor is a woman in her 70s who had recovered from COVID-19. CDR3 loop: CASSYSEAQAGGEQYF. As DNA, the CDR3 is TGTGCCAGCAGTTACTCGGAGGCACAGGCCGGGGGTGAGCAGTACTTC.